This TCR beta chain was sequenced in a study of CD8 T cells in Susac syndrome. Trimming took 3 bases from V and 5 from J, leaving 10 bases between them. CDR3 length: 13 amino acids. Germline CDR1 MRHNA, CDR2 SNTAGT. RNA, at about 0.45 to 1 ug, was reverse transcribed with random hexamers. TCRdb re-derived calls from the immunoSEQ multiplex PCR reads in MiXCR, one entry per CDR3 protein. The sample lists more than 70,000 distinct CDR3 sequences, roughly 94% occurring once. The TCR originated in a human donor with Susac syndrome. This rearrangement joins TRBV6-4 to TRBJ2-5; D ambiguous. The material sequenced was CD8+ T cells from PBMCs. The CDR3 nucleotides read TGTGCCAGCAGTGAGATGTCTGGTGAGACCCAGTACTTC. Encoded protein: CASSEMSGETQYF.